The present TCR beta chain was sequenced within a study of T cells in Graves' hyperthyroidism and ophthalmopathy. Findings of the study overall: Ophthalmopathy stood apart from stable hyperthyroidism in a 13 V-J model.

CDR1 MDHEN and CDR2 SYDVKM come from the germline V gene. This CDR3 has 13 residues. V lost 9 bases to trimming and J lost 7 bases; unmatched junction nucleotides: 8. This clonotype came up many times. Antigen unknown. Recently diagnosed hyperthyroidism of less than 2 months' duration affected patients aged 18 to 65. Uncontrolled infection, other autoimmune disease, pregnancy or lactation led to exclusion. Isolation of PBMCs was performed on around 9.4 ml fresh peripheral blood. Amplification yielded TCR beta CDR3 regions, with RNA transcripts as the source. During a first-round RT-PCR of the TCR CDR3, the HTBI primer set was used. TCRdb reanalysed the multiplex PCR reads using MiXCR and keeps one entry per CDR3 protein. The sample lists roughly 180,000 distinct CDR3 sequences, 9.4% seen once, with approximately 20% in the top ten.

The sample was blood. This TCR came from a woman between 18 and 29 years old with Graves' hyperthyroidism that later progressed to Graves' ophthalmopathy. The rearrangement joins TRBV28 to TRBJ1-5, with TRBD1 matching 8 bases. DNA of the CDR3: TGTGCCAGTCAACAGGGGGTCAACCAGCCCCAGCATTTT. Its protein is CASQQGVNQPQHF.